This T cell receptor (beta chain) is from a study of beta chain features in type 1 diabetes. Findings and caveats of the study: Among patients with Type 1 diabetes, TCRB CDR3s were moderately but significantly shorter in every one of the four CD4+ subsets.

The germline V gene has CDR1 GTSNPN and CDR2 SVGIG (reference sequence). Trimming took off 4 bases at V and 4 bases at J, with 13 bases between the two ends. This CDR3 has 13 residues. What was sequenced were expressed TCRB transcripts, since all of the isolated RNA had been reverse transcribed. Generated by immunoSEQ multiplex PCR, the TCRdb table keeps only in-frame clones and is missing some. The sample holds around 100,000 clones, over 25% seen once. Comment on this clone: Its antigen remains unknown.

This TCR was sampled from a young woman with type 1 diabetes. The sequencing input was central memory CD4+ T cells from blood. J is TRBJ2-5 and V is TRBV30; no clear D gene. The CDR3 reads CAWTLHQAETQYF. The CDR3 nucleotides read TGTGCCTGGACCTTACACCAGGCAGAGACCCAGTACTTC.